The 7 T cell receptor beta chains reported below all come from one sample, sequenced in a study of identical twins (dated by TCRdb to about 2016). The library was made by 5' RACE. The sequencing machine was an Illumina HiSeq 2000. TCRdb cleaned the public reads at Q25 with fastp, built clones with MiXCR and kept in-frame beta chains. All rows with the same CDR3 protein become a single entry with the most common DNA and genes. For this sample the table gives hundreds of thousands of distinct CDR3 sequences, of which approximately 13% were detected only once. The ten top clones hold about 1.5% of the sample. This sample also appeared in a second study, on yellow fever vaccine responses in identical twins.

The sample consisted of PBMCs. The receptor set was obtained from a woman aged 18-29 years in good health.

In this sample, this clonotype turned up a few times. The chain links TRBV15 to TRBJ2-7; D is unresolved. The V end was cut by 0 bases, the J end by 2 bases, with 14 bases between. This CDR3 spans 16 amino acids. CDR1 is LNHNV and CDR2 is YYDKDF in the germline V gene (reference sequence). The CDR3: CATSRDSGDTAYEQYV. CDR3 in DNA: TGTGCCACCAGCAGAGATTCAGGAGACACCGCCTACGAGCAGTACGTC.

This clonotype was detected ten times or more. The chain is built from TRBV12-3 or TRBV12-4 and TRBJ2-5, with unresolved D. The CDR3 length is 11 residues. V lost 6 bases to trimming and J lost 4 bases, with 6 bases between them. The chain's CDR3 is CASSRRETQYF. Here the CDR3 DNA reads TGTGCCAGCAGCCGGAGAGAGACCCAGTACTTC.

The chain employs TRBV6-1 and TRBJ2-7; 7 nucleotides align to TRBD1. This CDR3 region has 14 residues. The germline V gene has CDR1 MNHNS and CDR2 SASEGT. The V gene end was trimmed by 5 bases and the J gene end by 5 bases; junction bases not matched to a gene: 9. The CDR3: CASSPGTANNEQYF. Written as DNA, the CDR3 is TGTGCCAGCAGTCCCGGGACAGCAAACAACGAGCAGTACTTC.

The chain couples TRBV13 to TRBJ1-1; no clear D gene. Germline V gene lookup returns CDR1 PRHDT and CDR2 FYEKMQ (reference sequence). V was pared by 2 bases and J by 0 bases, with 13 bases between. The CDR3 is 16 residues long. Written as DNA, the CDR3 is TGTGCCAGCAGCTTACCCCACAGATACATGAACACTGAAGCTTTCTTT. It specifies CASSLPHRYMNTEAFF.

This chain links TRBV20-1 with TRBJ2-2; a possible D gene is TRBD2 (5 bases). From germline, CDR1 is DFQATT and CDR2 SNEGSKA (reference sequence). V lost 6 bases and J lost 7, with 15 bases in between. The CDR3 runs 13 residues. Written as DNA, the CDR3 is TGCAGTGCCCAGGACCCTCGGGGCGGGGAGCTGTTTTTT. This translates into CSAQDPRGGELFF.

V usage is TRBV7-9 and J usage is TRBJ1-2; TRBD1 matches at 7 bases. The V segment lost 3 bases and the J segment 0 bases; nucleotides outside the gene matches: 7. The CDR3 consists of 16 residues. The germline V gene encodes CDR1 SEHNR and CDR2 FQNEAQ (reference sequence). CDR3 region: CASSFWTGSSNYGYTF. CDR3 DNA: TGTGCCAGCAGCTTCTGGACAGGCTCTTCTAACTATGGCTACACCTTC.

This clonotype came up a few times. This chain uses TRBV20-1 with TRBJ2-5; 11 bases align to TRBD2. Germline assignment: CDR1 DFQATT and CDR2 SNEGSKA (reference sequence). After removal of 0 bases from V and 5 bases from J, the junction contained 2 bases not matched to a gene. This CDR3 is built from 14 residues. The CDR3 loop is CSAREPSGGETQYF. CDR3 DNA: TGCAGTGCTAGAGAACCTAGCGGGGGGGAGACCCAGTACTTC.